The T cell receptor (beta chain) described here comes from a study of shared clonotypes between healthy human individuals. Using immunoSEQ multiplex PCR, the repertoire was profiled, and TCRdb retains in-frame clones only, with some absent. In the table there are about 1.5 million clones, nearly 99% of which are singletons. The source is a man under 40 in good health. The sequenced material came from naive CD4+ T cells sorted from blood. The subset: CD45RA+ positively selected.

This CDR3 is CASSIAEGVGEQYF. CDR3 in DNA: TGTGCCAGTAGTATAGCAGAGGGAGTGGGCGAGCAGTACTTC. The chain uses TRBV19 and TRBJ2-7; D perhaps matches TRBD2 (5 bases). The CDR3 is made up of 14 amino acids. Germline assignment: CDR1 LNHDA and CDR2 SQIVND (reference sequence). Trimming removed 1 base from V and 6 bases from J, with 13 bases in between.